A single sample is the source of the 5 T cell receptor beta chains below, sequenced in a study of cytomegalovirus exposure and HLA in healthy donors. Use of 60 Vbeta and 13 Jbeta primers characterized the PCR. TCRdb's table, derived via immunoSEQ multiplex PCR, lists solely in-frame clones and lacks some. The table shows about 150,000 clones, with around 79% occurring only once. Sequencing was performed on PBMCs. The origin of the receptors is a human donor in good health.

The count of this clone is one. This chain joins TRBV7-9 and TRBJ2-7, with a tentative D call TRBD1 (6 bases). The CDR3 sequence is 14 residues long. V shed 5 bases and J shed 2 bases, with 13 bases lying between them. The germline gives CDR1 SEHNR, CDR2 FQNEAQ (reference sequence). CDR3 bases: TGTGCCAGCAGCCCATCCGGGACAACCTACGAGCAGTACTTC. Amino acid sequence: CASSPSGTTYEQYF.

The chain is built from TRBV6-5 and TRBJ2-7, with TRBD1 as a possible D gene (6 bases). The germline V gene has CDR1 MNHEY and CDR2 SVGAGI. V was cut by 6 bases and J by 4 bases, with 19 bases left in between. The CDR3 sequence is 15 residues long. CDR3 sequence (DNA): TGTGCCAGCAGACACAGACAGGCTGCAAATTACGAGCAGTACTTC. It encodes CASRHRQAANYEQYF.

As DNA, the CDR3 is TGTGCCAGCAGTTTATCAGGGGTAGCTGAAGCTTTCTTT. Protein sequence: CASSLSGVAEAFF. The V call is TRBV27, the J call TRBJ1-1; maybe TRBD1 (5 bases). The germline V gene has CDR1 MNHEY and CDR2 SMNVEV (reference sequence). CDR3 size: 13 residues. Trimming left V 0 bases short and J 6 bases short, with 8 bases between.

The DNA of the CDR3 is TGTGCCAGCAGCTTAAGCCGGACTAGCGGACCCTACGAGCAGTACTTC. This sequence encodes CASSLSRTSGPYEQYF. The gene calls are TRBV7-3 and TRBJ2-7; TRBD2 aligns across 10 bases. Germline V gene data show CDR1 as SGHTA and CDR2 as FQGTGA. Trimming removed 1 base from V and 2 bases from J; junction bases left unmatched: 5. CDR3 length: 16 amino acids.

This clone was counted a single time. The rearrangement links TRBV30 to TRBJ2-5, with 7 bases that match TRBD2. Germline V gene sequence: CDR1 GTSNPN, CDR2 SVGIG (reference sequence). The J segment lost 5 bases and the V segment lost 1 base, leaving 4 bases of the junction unmatched. There are 13 residues in the CDR3. The CDR3 spells CAWSGLAQETQYF. In DNA, the CDR3 is TGTGCCTGGAGTGGACTAGCTCAGGAGACCCAGTACTTC. The variable domain in full, completed from reference TRBV30 and TRBJ2-5, reads SQTIHQWPATLVQPVGSPLSLECTVEGTSNPNLYWYRQAAGRGLQLLFYSVGIGQISSEVPQNLSASRPQDRQFILSSKKLLLSDSGFYLCAWSGLAQETQYFGPGTRLLVL.